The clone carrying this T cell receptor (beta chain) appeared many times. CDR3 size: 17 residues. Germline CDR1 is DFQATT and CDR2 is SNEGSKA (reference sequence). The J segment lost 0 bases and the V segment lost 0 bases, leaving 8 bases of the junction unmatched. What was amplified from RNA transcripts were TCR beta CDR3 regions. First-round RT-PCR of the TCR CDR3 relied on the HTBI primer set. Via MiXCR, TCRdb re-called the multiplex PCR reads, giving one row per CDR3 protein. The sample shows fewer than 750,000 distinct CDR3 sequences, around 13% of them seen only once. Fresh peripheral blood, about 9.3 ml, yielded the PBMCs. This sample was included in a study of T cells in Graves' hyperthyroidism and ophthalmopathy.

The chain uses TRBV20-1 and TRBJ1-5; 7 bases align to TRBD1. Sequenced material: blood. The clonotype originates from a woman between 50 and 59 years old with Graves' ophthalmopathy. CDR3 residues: CSAREPGQYYSNQPQHF. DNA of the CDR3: TGCAGTGCTAGAGAGCCGGGACAGTATTATAGCAATCAGCCCCAGCATTTT.